This entry concerns a single T cell receptor beta chain. No patient had received any treatment before thyroid surgery. CDR1 is LNHDA, CDR2 SQIVND, per germline (reference sequence). Trimming stripped 3 bases from V and 6 bases from J, with 11 bases between. The CDR3 runs to 13 residues. Original processing notes: The authors used CDR3 differences across clinicopathological groups to build a distant-metastasis classifier for papillary thyroid cancer. TCRdb called clones again from the PCR reads with MiXCR. TCRdb's processing, not the authors' own work, is the source of the V and J calls. In the table there are 43,000 or so clones, about 4.3% of which are singletons. The sample belongs to a study of metastatic and nonmetastatic thyroid tumors. Background on the study: Repertoire comparisons spanned blood and tumor or nodule tissue from malignant and benign thyroid patients.

This rearrangement joins TRBV19 to TRBJ1-1; D unclear. The clonotype was recovered from a female donor with papillary thyroid cancer or a benign thyroid nodule (not recorded which). Some clones in this sample may be carry-over from other donors' samples. Sequencing used blood. The CDR3 DNA follows: TGTGCCAGTAGTATGTACTTTGCCGCTGAAGCTTTCTTT. This translates into CASSMYFAAEAFF.